This T cell receptor beta chain was documented in a study of T cell responses to AZD1222 COVID-19 vaccine. Notes on this clone: The antigen is not known.

Assay used: immunoSEQ multiplex PCR; TCRdb lists only in-frame clones, some missing. Counted here are some 120,000 clones, 70% to 85% occurring once; the ten biggest clones make up roughly a quarter. Study-level points and caveats: Reportedly, close to half of spike-specific TCRs are directed against unmutated variant regions.

Pooled together were second doses at about 4 or about 12 weeks. The sequence came from an adult who received the AZD1222 COVID-19 vaccine. This sample comprised peripheral blood, obtained 28 days after the second AZD1222 dose.

The CDR3 here is CASSQVGYYGYTF. CDR3 nucleotide sequence: TGTGCCAGCAGCCAAGTAGGGTACTATGGCTACACCTTC. V is TRBV14 and J is TRBJ1-2; D is uncertain. Germline V gene sequence: CDR1 SGHDN, CDR2 FVKESK. The length of the CDR3 is 13 residues. Trimming removed 1 base from V and 3 bases from J, with 6 bases in between.